This T cell receptor (beta chain) was captured in a study of chemoradiotherapy in HPV16-positive cancers. TCRdb keeps only in-frame clones here, not all; method: immunoSEQ multiplex PCR. The data show about 6,600 clones, over 75% seen once. A note on this clone: What it binds is not known.

Notes on the study in general: The functional HPV-specific definition rests on just two HPV16-positive patients. Non-HPV-specific T cells did not expand in tumors during treatment, whereas candidate HPV-specific clones and E7-related motifs did. In HPV16-positive patients, HPV-responsive T-cell expansion tracked better recurrence-free survival.

There are 15 residues in the CDR3. With 5 bases removed from V and 6 bases from J, the gap between germline ends came to 20 bases. Per germline, CDR1 SGHVS and CDR2 FQNEAQ. Sequencing used tumor tissue, obtained from a patient who underwent chemoradiotherapy. The rearrangement uses TRBV7-8 and TRBJ2-7; D remains unclear. The TCR comes from a human donor with HPV-associated anogenital cancer. CDR3 in DNA: TGTGCCAGCAGCAACTTGGGCTTCTTTAGTGGCGAGCAGTACTTC. Translation: CASSNLGFFSGEQYF.